This TCR beta chain was documented in a study of blood T cell repertoires in COVID-19. The authors' processing: Estimation of nucleated cell counts relied on the amplification of reference gene primers. Some clones are missing from TCRdb's copy, which holds only in-frame ones; the method was immunoSEQ multiplex PCR. V and J calls and clone size are given by that table; D and trimming were obtained from the DNA. The table shows about 200,000 clones, with 92% occurring only once. After removal of 6 bases from V and 1 base from J, the junction contained 8 bases not matched to a gene. The CDR3 loop spans 15 amino acids. The germline V gene has CDR1 MNHEY and CDR2 SVGAGI.

The clonotype comes from a man aged 55-75 years with COVID-19, enrolled during active disease. The J gene is TRBJ2-7, the V gene TRBV6-5; the match to TRBD1 covers 8 bases. Sequencing was performed on peripheral blood. The CDR3 nucleotides are TGTGCCAGCAGCCCCCAGACAGGGGCATCCTACGAGCAGTACTTC. It specifies CASSPQTGASYEQYF.